These 24 T cell receptor beta chains were sequenced from one sample in a study of cytomegalovirus exposure and HLA in healthy donors. PCR employed 60 Vbeta and 13 Jbeta primers. Sequencing was performed with immunoSEQ multiplex PCR; in TCRdb, only in-frame clones are kept and a portion is missing. This table has 100,000 to 150,000 clones, approximately 80% appearing once. The sample consisted of PBMCs. These receptors all come from a woman in her 40s in good health and CMV-seropositive.

V is TRBV7-9 and J is TRBJ2-3; TRBD2 agrees at 7 bases. Germline V CDR1 and CDR2: SEHNR, FQNEAQ (reference sequence). There are 15 residues in the CDR3. Losses at the gene ends were 5 bases for V and 5 bases for J; bases not matched to a gene: 10. The CDR3 here is CASSPGEGSRDTQYF. The CDR3 nucleotides read TGTGCCAGCAGCCCGGGGGAGGGTTCAAGAGATACGCAGTATTTT.

This clone was picked up one time. The rearrangement uses TRBV6-5 and TRBJ2-7; TRBD1 might be the D (5 bases). Trimming removed 8 bases from V and 0 bases from J, with 8 bases in between. In germline, CDR1 is MNHEY, CDR2 SVGAGI. CDR3 length equals 12 residues. CDR3 in amino acids: CASWGYSYEQYF. CDR3 nucleotides: TGTGCCAGCTGGGGCTACTCCTACGAGCAGTACTTC.

The chain has TRBV18 and TRBJ2-5, with D possibly being TRBD1 (6 bases). Trimming left V 4 bases short and J 2 bases short, with 14 bases between. The CDR3 is 15 amino acids. CDR1 is KGHSH, CDR2 LQKENI, per germline. The CDR3 DNA follows: TGTGCCAGCTCACTTAGGGACATTAGTCAAGAGACCCAGTACTTC. Translation gives CASSLRDISQETQYF.

The chain combines TRBV11-2 with TRBJ1-1, with TRBD1 identical over 7 bases. Losses at the gene ends were 0 bases for V and 6 bases for J; bases not matched to a gene: 10. Germline V gene lookup returns CDR1 SGHAT and CDR2 FQNNGV. The CDR3 sequence is 16 residues long. The CDR3 sequence: CASSLDHSGGRPEAFF. For the CDR3, the DNA is TGTGCCAGCAGCTTAGATCATTCAGGGGGGCGTCCTGAAGCTTTCTTT.

This clone has a single count. V usage is TRBV6-6 and J usage is TRBJ2-2, with TRBD1 identical over 9 bases. This CDR3 region has 14 residues. V gave up 6 bases and J gave up 1 base; unmatched junction bases: 0. In germline, CDR1 is MNHNY, CDR2 SVGAGI (reference sequence). CDR3 region: CASRDRGNTGELFF. The CDR3 DNA reads TGTGCCAGCAGGGACAGGGGGAACACCGGGGAGCTGTTTTTT.

This clone was counted a single time. J is TRBJ1-1 and V is TRBV27; D unclear. The CDR3 loop spans 10 amino acids. V was cut by 11 bases and J by 11 bases, with 15 bases left in between. CDR1 and CDR2 (germline): MNHEY, SMNVEV (reference sequence). The CDR3 region has the DNA TGTGCCGCAGGAATGGGGAGGGCTTTCTTT. This codes for CAAGMGRAFF.

This clone was seen only a few times. The V call is TRBV6-6, the J call TRBJ2-7; possibly TRBD1 for D (6 bases). Germline lookup yields CDR1 MNHNY and CDR2 SVGAGI (reference sequence). This CDR3 is 15 amino acids long. The germline V and J ends were trimmed by 6 bases and 4 bases, with 19 bases remaining between them. The DNA for the CDR3 is TGTGCCAGCAGCAACAGGGTGGGGATGCGGTACGAGCAGTACTTC. Its translation: CASSNRVGMRYEQYF.

The chain is built from TRBV19 and TRBJ1-5; tentative D call: TRBD1 (6 bases). The length of the CDR3 is 12 residues. With 9 bases removed from V and 4 bases from J, the gap between germline ends came to 10 bases. Germline V gene sequence: CDR1 LNHDA, CDR2 SQIVND (reference sequence). The CDR3 sequence is CASRGENQPQHF. The CDR3 DNA is TGTGCCAGCAGGGGTGAAAATCAGCCCCAGCATTTT.

The CDR3 protein is CASSLKGQGTEAFF. The CDR3 nucleotides read TGTGCCAGCAGCTTAAAAGGCCAGGGGACTGAAGCTTTCTTT. The rearrangement links TRBV7-3 to TRBJ1-1; a possible D gene is TRBD1 (6 bases). The CDR3 runs to 14 residues. Trimming shortened V by 1 base and J by 5 bases, and 11 bases separated the two germline ends. CDR1 and CDR2 from the germline V gene are SGHTA and FQGTGA. The entire variable domain, with the rest obtained from reference TRBV7-3 and TRBJ1-1, is as follows: GAGVSQTPSNKVTEKGKYVELRCDPISGHTALYWYRQSLGQGPEFLIYFQGTGAADDSGLPNDRFFAVRPEGSVSTLKIQRTERGDSAVYLCASSLKGQGTEAFFGQGTRLTVV.

The rearrangement links TRBV18 to TRBJ2-3; D is unresolved. CDR1 is KGHSH, CDR2 LQKENI, per germline. With 1 base removed from V and 4 bases from J, the gap between germline ends came to 9 bases. The CDR3 sequence is 14 residues long. This CDR3 is CASSPLSDSDTQYF. Here the CDR3 DNA reads TGTGCCAGCTCACCACTATCCGACTCAGATACGCAGTATTTT. Full variable domain (missing parts from reference TRBV18 and TRBJ2-3): NAGVMQNPRHLVRRRGQEARLRCSPMKGHSHVYWYRQLPEEGLKFMVYLQKENIIDESGMPKERFSAEFPKEGPSILRIQQVVRGDSAAYFCASSPLSDSDTQYFGPGTRLTVL.

The chain joins TRBV28 to TRBJ2-7, with 15 positions matching TRBD2. The J call may be in error: the DNA end matches TRBJ2-1 better. The V gene's germline CDR1 is MDHEN and CDR2 SYDVKM. There are 16 residues in the CDR3. The CDR3 sequence: CASSLGLAGGYNEQFF. DNA of the CDR3: TGTGCCAGCAGTTTAGGACTAGCGGGAGGGTACAATGAGCAGTTCTTC.

This clone was found a few times. The chain carries TRBV5-4 and TRBJ1-2; 9 bases line up with TRBD1. Looked up from germline, CDR1 is SGHNT and CDR2 is YYREEE (reference sequence). V lost 4 bases and J lost 4; bases outside the gene matches: 8. The CDR3 is 15 amino acids. CDR3: CASSRGQGEGYGYTF. As DNA, the CDR3 is TGTGCCAGCAGCAGGGGACAGGGTGAAGGCTATGGCTACACCTTC.

This clone was picked up one time. Here the CDR3 reads CASSEGTVNTEAFF. The CDR3 nucleotides read TGTGCCAGCTCAGAAGGGACAGTGAACACTGAAGCTTTCTTT. This chain connects TRBV18 to TRBJ1-1, with 7 bases matching TRBD1. Germline CDR1 reads KGHSH; CDR2 reads LQKENI. CDR3 length equals 14 residues. V dropped 5 bases and J dropped 0; count of bases not matched to a gene: 3. The full variable domain, its missing parts supplied by reference TRBV18 and TRBJ1-1, is NAGVMQNPRHLVRRRGQEARLRCSPMKGHSHVYWYRQLPEEGLKFMVYLQKENIIDESGMPKERFSAEFPKEGPSILRIQQVVRGDSAAYFCASSEGTVNTEAFFGQGTRLTVV.

The chain carries TRBV9 and TRBJ2-7, with D unclear. Trimming took off 0 bases at V and 4 bases at J, with 11 bases between the two ends. Germline V gene data show CDR1 as SGDLS and CDR2 as YYNGEE. The CDR3 consists of 14 residues. The CDR3 reads CASSVATPGYEQYF. The CDR3 bases are TGTGCCAGCAGCGTAGCTACTCCCGGGTACGAGCAGTACTTC.

The chain has TRBV9 and TRBJ1-3; D unresolved. Germline V lookup: CDR1 SGDLS, CDR2 YYNGEE. V was pared by 2 bases and J by 0 bases, with 9 bases between. The CDR3 totals 15 residues. This CDR3 reads CASSVLPSSGNTIYF. In DNA form, the CDR3 reads TGTGCCAGCAGCGTTCTACCGAGCTCTGGAAACACCATATATTTT.

The genes are TRBV5-1 and TRBJ2-1; 15 positions agree with TRBD2. The trim removed 6 bases at V and 5 bases at J, leaving 18 bases unmatched. The CDR3 is made up of 20 amino acids. The germline gives CDR1 SGHRS, CDR2 YFSETQ. CDR3 DNA sequence: TGCGCCAGCACCGGACCTGGGGGACTAGCGGGGGGCCCCACAAACAATGAGCAGTTCTTC. Its protein product is CASTGPGGLAGGPTNNEQFF.

This clone appeared a single time. The chain has TRBV28 and TRBJ1-6, with TRBD1 identical over 7 bases. CDR1 is MDHEN and CDR2 is SYDVKM in the germline V gene. J lost 7 bases, V lost 11 bases, and 8 bases had no gene match. There are 13 residues in the CDR3. The CDR3 region is CAATQGMNSPLHF. CDR3 nucleotides: TGTGCCGCGACACAGGGGATGAATTCACCCCTCCACTTT. Drawing the rest from reference TRBV28 and TRBJ1-6, the complete variable domain is DVKVTQSSRYLVKRTGEKVFLECVQDMDHENMFWYRQDPGLGLRLIYFSYDVKMKEKGDIPEGYSVSREKKERFSLILESASTNQTSMYLCAATQGMNSPLHFGNGTRLTVT.

V gene TRBV7-2 combines with J gene TRBJ2-5; perhaps TRBD2 as D (6 bases). Trimming shortened V by 3 bases and J by 2 bases, and 10 bases separated the two germline ends. The CDR3 is 14 residues long. Per germline, CDR1 SGHTA and CDR2 FQGNSA. CDR3 residues: CASSFPGLQETQYF. The CDR3 bases are TGTGCCAGCAGCTTCCCGGGACTGCAAGAGACCCAGTACTTC.

The rearrangement links TRBV6-6 to TRBJ2-1; 7 bases agree with TRBD2. J was trimmed by 6 bases and V by 4 bases; bases with no gene match: 9. Looked up from germline, CDR1 is MNHNY and CDR2 is SVGAGI (reference sequence). The CDR3 is made up of 15 amino acids. CDR3 nucleotides: TGTGCCAGCAGTTGGGTAGCGGGTGATGGCAATGAGCAGTTCTTC. It specifies CASSWVAGDGNEQFF.

This clone has more than one count but fewer than ten. This chain links TRBV5-1 with TRBJ2-2, with D tentatively TRBD1 (5 bases). The germline V and J ends were trimmed by 0 bases and 4 bases, with 13 bases remaining between them. This CDR3 comprises 16 residues. The V gene's germline CDR1 is SGHRS and CDR2 YFSETQ. For the CDR3, the DNA is TGCGCCAGCAGCTTGGGGGGCTCCCCAGGCACCGGGGAGCTGTTTTTT. Translating it yields CASSLGGSPGTGELFF.

In this sample, this clone turned up a few times. Other nucleotide sequences from this sample produce the same CDR3. The chain recombines TRBV6-1 with TRBJ2-2; D may be TRBD1 (6 bases). Trimming took off 6 bases at V and 1 base at J, with 6 bases between the two ends. The CDR3 runs to 13 residues. Germline loops: CDR1 MNHNS, CDR2 SASEGT. In nucleotides, the CDR3 is TGTGCCAGCAGGACAGGGAACACCGGGGAGCTGTTTTTT. Its protein product is CASRTGNTGELFF.

The chain combines TRBV19 with TRBJ1-6; possibly TRBD1 for D (5 bases). The CDR3 spans 15 residues. CDR1 is LNHDA and CDR2 is SQIVND in the germline V gene (reference sequence). Trimming took off 7 bases at V and 9 bases at J, with 19 bases between the two ends. CDR3 nucleotide sequence: TGTGCCAGTACCCCAGGCGGGGGTTCAGTTTCACCCCTCCACTTT. Amino acid sequence: CASTPGGGSVSPLHF.

This rearrangement joins TRBV27 to TRBJ2-2, with TRBD1 matching over 8 bases. The CDR3 loop spans 14 amino acids. The V segment lost 5 bases and the J segment 3 bases; nucleotides outside the gene matches: 2. Germline V lookup: CDR1 MNHEY, CDR2 SMNVEV (reference sequence). CDR3 in amino acids: CASSHRGYTGELFF. The CDR3 DNA sequence: TGTGCCAGCAGTCACAGGGGGTACACCGGGGAGCTGTTTTTT.

The rearrangement joins TRBV27 to TRBJ2-1; TRBD2 might be the D (5 bases). This CDR3 comprises 14 residues. V was clipped by 9 bases and J by 4 bases, with 16 bases between them. Germline CDR1 reads MNHEY; CDR2 reads SMNVEV (reference sequence). The CDR3 DNA sequence: TGTGCCAGTCTGGCAGGCGGGTCTTACAATGAGCAGTTCTTC. Its protein product is CASLAGGSYNEQFF.